This TCR beta chain originates from a study of shared clonotypes between healthy human individuals (dated by TCRdb to about 2020). Notes on the research overall: Two women and a few men aged 18 to 49 years were included in the cohort. Per donor, three plates each were used for CD4 naive and CD4 memory, two for CD8 naive, and one for CD8 memory. To increase sequencing depth and limit assay-specific biases, TCR repertoire library preparation and sequencing were carried out by different laboratories using diverse techniques. Blood TCR repertoires of a handful of healthy adults were deeply sequenced to estimate repertoire size and the extent of clonotype sharing between individuals. Between about 0.94 and 8.9 billion PBMCs per donor were obtained by leukapheresis.

The CDR3 has 12 amino acids, counting the end cysteine and phenylalanine. Only the CDR3 DNA stays, 36 bases, in frame from base 1. The germline V gene (reference sequence) yields MNHEY for CDR1 and SMNVEV for CDR2. V loses 4 bases of germline sequence and J loses 1 base, and the interval between the two ends is 4 bases. Using the deep immunoSEQ assay, multiplex PCR amplified TCR CDR3 regions from genomic DNA. Extracted genomic DNA from each cell subset was spread evenly across all wells of several immunoSEQ 96-well plates, with each plate serving as a replicate. For sorted subsets, each replicate PCR was loaded with roughly 0.2 ug genomic DNA, equivalent to 25,000 to 35,000 T cell genomes. Purified libraries were quantified with a Qubit 3.0 fluorometer, sized on a Bioanalyzer 2100, and re-quantified with the KAPA Library Quantification kit. Every immunoSEQ 96-well plate was sequenced on a dedicated single-read 150-cycle Illumina NextSeq 550 flow cell. The source study handled its data this way. Because the immunoSEQ output included only junctional sequences and no quality scores, the filtering could not be the same as the filtering used for full-length reads. To assign V/J genes and CDR3, sequences were annotated against IMGT germline references using PyIR, a Python wrapper for IgBLAST v1.9. Reads were removed for weak V/J assignments (E-value above 1e-6), missing CDR3, stop codons, out-of-frame junctions, or ambiguous translated residues. V3J clonotypes were defined as sequences sharing an identical inferred V gene, J gene, and CDR3 amino acid sequence. To compute the percentage overlap between repertoires, the number of shared unique clonotypes was divided by the size of the smaller repertoire. Repertoire richness was assessed with RTK rarefaction, the Chao1 estimator, and Recon v2.1 estimates of unobserved clonotypes. OLGA was used to compute generation probabilities for all TCRbeta clonotypes that the gDNA method yielded from a few donors. This is the immuneACCESS table as TCRdb keeps it, with only in-frame sequences that have V and J called. A part of the clones is gone; compared with another copy, unresolved V genes explain less than half, and the rest is unexplained. For V, J and clone size, that table is used; D and trimming come from the DNA. Present in this sample are around 600,000 clones, around 95% of which were seen just once. The ten largest clonotypes hold approximately 0.11% of the sample.

For the CD8 naive samples, CD45RO-negative cells were positively selected for CCR7, yielding a CD45RA+CCR7+ population from which TemRA cells were excluded. The donors were healthy, HIV-negative adults with no recently reported acute infections or vaccinations. All donors were Caucasian adults living in Nashville, Tennessee, USA. Blood was collected by leukapheresis, and PBMCs were isolated by Ficoll-Histopaque density gradient centrifugation and then cryopreserved in liquid nitrogen vapor phase. Analytical flow cytometry was used to check the purity and quantity of each magnetically sorted T cell population. Each sorted fraction had its genomic DNA isolated and then quantified by UV absorbance on a Nanodrop 2000c. About this clone: Its antigen is currently not known. Per-base quality was not reported, and no clone a single base away is much larger than it.

General findings and caveats noted by the study authors: Sampling was restricted to blood, and TCR repertoires in tissue are likely to differ from TCR repertoires in blood. Larger estimated clonotype richness was generally found for naive subsets than for memory subsets. Across a handful of donors, approximately 5% of naive CD4, around 3.5% of naive CD8, roughly 2.3% of memory CD4, and 0.4% of memory CD8 clonotypes were shared. Higher generation probabilities were observed for clonotypes shared by all four sorted-subset donors than for non-shared clonotypes. Incomplete sequencing was indicated by rarefaction of sorted-subset datasets, despite the large sequencing depth. Pairwise subsampling indicated that sequencing depth was expected to affect the degree of clonotype sharing among donors. The small number of donors limited the genetic and exposure-history diversity represented.

Input material: naive CD8+ T cells sorted from blood. In the paper's terms, the cell subset or site label means: CD45RA+CCR7+. Recombination connected TRBV27 to TRBJ2-5, with no confidently assigned D gene. This sequence was found in a woman in her twenties or thirties in good health. The CDR3 protein sequence reads: CASSSLQETQYF. The DNA reads as follows: TGTGCCAGCAGTTCACTCCAAGAGACCCAGTACTTC.